This TCR beta chain was documented in a study of Ad26.COV2.S vaccination and SARS-CoV-2 variants. Overall study findings and caveats: Among vaccine recipients, spike-specific TCR breadth exceeded that of placebo recipients. CD8+ and CD4+ T cells specific for spike reportedly responded with substantial breadth after vaccination.

Profiling relied on immunoSEQ multiplex PCR, and the TCRdb table lists in-frame clones only, not all of them. Among about 350,000 clones listed, under 95% were seen once. Comments on this clone: Its target is unknown.

The germline CDR1 and CDR2 sequences are SGDLS and YYNGEE. V was cut by 0 bases and J by 2 bases, with 15 bases left in between. There are 17 residues in the CDR3. The genes are TRBV9 and TRBJ2-1; no clear D. The TCR was taken from a human donor who had recovered from COVID-19. Sequencing was performed on peripheral blood, taken after recovery from COVID-19. The CDR3 DNA follows: TGTGCCAGCAGCGTAGGATCTTATAGGAACGCCTACAATGAGCAGTTCTTC. Translated: CASSVGSYRNAYNEQFF.